These 23 T cell receptor beta chains were sequenced from one sample in a study of blood T cell repertoires in COVID-19. The protocol was immunoSEQ multiplex PCR, while the TCRdb copy is restricted to in-frame clones and leaves out a portion. The profile covers 250,000 to 300,000 clones, with about 93% appearing a single time and about 1.1% taken by the ten largest. The sequencing sample was made of PBMCs or T cells enriched from blood (not recorded which). Receptors were obtained from a woman aged 25 to 39 who had recovered from COVID-19.

The CDR3 sequence is CASSSRTGTNYGYTF. CDR3 nucleotides: TGTGCCAGTAGTTCGCGGACAGGAACAAACTATGGCTACACCTTC. The J gene is TRBJ1-2, the V gene TRBV19, with 7 positions matching TRBD1. In germline, CDR1 is LNHDA, CDR2 SQIVND (reference sequence). After removal of 5 bases from V and 2 bases from J, the junction contained 8 bases not matched to a gene. The CDR3 totals 15 residues.

V is TRBV5-1 and J is TRBJ2-6, with 9 bases fitting TRBD1. The CDR3 spans 17 residues. The germline gives CDR1 SGHRS, CDR2 YFSETQ. Trimming took 2 bases from V and 2 from J; bases not matched to a gene: 5. The CDR3 loop is CASSFPQGAPGANVLTF. The CDR3 nucleotides are TGCGCCAGCAGCTTCCCACAGGGGGCCCCTGGGGCCAACGTCCTGACTTTC.

The genes are TRBV19 and TRBJ1-1; D is unresolved. The CDR3 consists of 14 residues. Looked up from germline, CDR1 is LNHDA and CDR2 is SQIVND (reference sequence). V lost 0 bases to trimming and J lost 1 base, with 6 bases between them. The CDR3 loop is CASSIETGNTEAFF. CDR3 in DNA: TGTGCCAGTAGTATAGAGACGGGGAACACTGAAGCTTTCTTT.

The chain is built from TRBV7-6 and TRBJ2-1; 11 bases map to TRBD2. Germline V gives CDR1 SGHVS, CDR2 FNYEAQ. With 5 bases clipped from V and 4 bases from J, the junction kept 7 bases outside the gene matches. This CDR3 has 16 residues. CDR3 sequence reads: CASSPKTSGAYNEQFF. In DNA, the CDR3 is TGTGCCAGCAGCCCAAAGACTAGCGGGGCATACAATGAGCAGTTCTTC.

The chain is built from TRBV9 and TRBJ1-6, with a tentative D call TRBD1 (5 bases). V gave up 3 bases and J gave up 7 bases, with 14 bases separating them. The germline gives CDR1 SGDLS, CDR2 YYNGEE. The CDR3 runs to 15 residues. CDR3 amino acids: CASSATTPGNSPLHF. For the CDR3, the DNA is TGTGCCAGCAGCGCAACAACTCCAGGGAATTCACCCCTCCACTTT.

V and J are TRBV5-1 and TRBJ2-2; TRBD2 aligns across 7 bases. J gave up 7 bases and V 5 bases, and 8 bases lay outside the gene matches. Germline V gene sequence: CDR1 SGHRS, CDR2 YFSETQ. The CDR3 is 14 residues long. CDR3: CASSSGLQGGELFF. DNA for the CDR3: TGCGCCAGCAGTTCGGGACTACAAGGCGGGGAGCTGTTTTTT.

CDR3 protein: CASRAGTGIQPQHF. In DNA, the CDR3 is TGTGCCAGCAGGGCCGGGACAGGGATTCAGCCCCAGCATTTT. The chain employs TRBV28 and TRBJ1-5; 9 positions match TRBD1. V dropped 6 bases and J dropped 6; count of bases not matched to a gene: 6. The CDR3 extends over 14 amino acids. From germline, CDR1 is MDHEN and CDR2 SYDVKM.

This chain links TRBV7-2 with TRBJ2-1; 15 nucleotides agree with TRBD2. Germline V lookup: CDR1 SGHTA, CDR2 FQGNSA. Losses at the gene ends were 2 bases for V and 7 bases for J; bases not matched to a gene: 12. CDR3 size: 19 residues. The CDR3 region is CASSLSNWGLAGGRNEQFF. CDR3 coding DNA: TGTGCCAGCAGCTTATCGAATTGGGGACTAGCGGGAGGTCGGAATGAGCAGTTCTTC. Using reference TRBV7-2 and TRBJ2-1 for the parts outside the CDR3, the full variable domain is GAGVSQSPSNKVTEKGKDVELRCDPISGHTALYWYRQSLGQGLEFLIYFQGNSAPDKSGLPSDRFSAERTGGSVSTLTIQRTQQEDSAVYLCASSLSNWGLAGGRNEQFFGPGTRLTVL.

This clone is a singleton in its sample. The rearrangement joins TRBV4-3 to TRBJ1-1; D is perhaps TRBD1 (5 bases). V lost 0 bases to trimming and J lost 3 bases, with 14 bases between them. This CDR3 has 16 residues. Germline V gives CDR1 LGHNA, CDR2 YSLEER. CDR3 in DNA: TGCGCCAGCAGCCAAGATCGGCGGGACTGGGACACTGAAGCTTTCTTT. Protein product: CASSQDRRDWDTEAFF.

This chain uses TRBV10-3 with TRBJ1-2; 7 nucleotides agree with TRBD1. V shed 7 bases and J 4 bases; nucleotides not matched to a gene: 6. Per germline, CDR1 ENHRY and CDR2 SYGVKD. The CDR3 is made up of 13 amino acids. CDR3 DNA sequence: TGTGCCATCAAGAGACAGGGCCGCTATGGCTACACCTTC. Amino acids: CAIKRQGRYGYTF.

This clone showed up many times. The chain joins TRBV7-2 to TRBJ1-5, with a possible D match to TRBD1 (5 bases). CDR3 length: 13 amino acids. Deletions cut 5 bases from V and 7 bases from J, with 12 bases between. Germline values: CDR1 SGHTA, CDR2 FQGNSA. As DNA, the CDR3 is TGTGCCAGCAGCCCTAACGGGGGACAGCCCCAGCATTTT. This encodes CASSPNGGQPQHF.

The J gene is TRBJ1-2, the V gene TRBV7-9; D is possibly TRBD1 (6 bases). Germline CDR1 and CDR2: SEHNR and FQNEAQ (reference sequence). The CDR3 runs to 15 residues. V lost 1 base and J lost 1, with 10 bases in between. CDR3 amino acids: CASSLDPRGNYGYTF. Here the CDR3 DNA reads TGTGCCAGCAGCTTAGATCCCAGGGGTAACTATGGCTACACCTTC.

This chain joins TRBV5-4 and TRBJ2-2; a weak D match, TRBD2 (6 bases). V lost 4 bases, J lost 0 bases, and 13 bases lay in between. Germline V CDR1 and CDR2: SGHNT, YYREEE (reference sequence). The length of the CDR3 is 16 residues. The CDR3 coding sequence is TGTGCCAGCAGCAAGGACTACTCCGCGAACACCGGGGAGCTGTTTTTT. It is translated as CASSKDYSANTGELFF.

The chain employs TRBV6-6 and TRBJ1-5, with 11 bases that match TRBD1. J gave up 5 bases and V 5 bases, and 5 bases lay outside the gene matches. The germline CDR1 and CDR2 sequences are MNHNY and SVGAGI (reference sequence). This CDR3 is 15 amino acids long. The CDR3, as DNA: TGTGCCAGCAGTCAGCCGGGACAGGGGGATCAGCCCCAGCATTTT. Protein: CASSQPGQGDQPQHF.

The DNA of the CDR3 is TGTGCCAGCAGCCGGGTGTCCGACTATGGCTACACCTTC. It yields the protein CASSRVSDYGYTF. The chain is built from TRBV6-5 and TRBJ1-2; D is uncertain. This CDR3 has 13 amino acids. The germline CDR1 and CDR2 sequences are MNHEY and SVGAGI. Trimming removed 6 bases from V and 3 bases from J, with 11 bases in between.

The chain uses TRBV19 and TRBJ2-3, with 7 bases lining up with TRBD2. With V trimmed by 2 bases and J by 1 base, 3 bases remained unmatched. The CDR3 runs to 15 residues. CDR1 and CDR2 from the germline V gene are LNHDA and SQIVND (reference sequence). The CDR3 bases are TGTGCCAGTAGTATACGGGACTATGGCACAGATACGCAGTATTTT. This sequence encodes CASSIRDYGTDTQYF.

V and J are TRBV19 and TRBJ2-7; 7 nucleotides agree with TRBD2. The V segment lost 4 bases and the J segment 4 bases; nucleotides outside the gene matches: 13. Germline-derived CDR1 and CDR2 are LNHDA and SQIVND (reference sequence). CDR3 length: 16 residues. CDR3 protein: CASSKTLGAGSYEQYF. The CDR3 DNA reads as TGTGCCAGTAGTAAAACCCTTGGAGCGGGATCTTACGAGCAGTACTTC.

The rearrangement uses TRBV4-2 and TRBJ2-3; 8 bases are shared with TRBD2. The CDR3 sequence is 18 residues long. Germline V gene lookup returns CDR1 LGHNA and CDR2 YNFKEQ. The V and J ends lost 1 base and 8 bases, in that order; junction bases with no gene match: 17. As DNA, the CDR3 is TGTGCCAGCAGCCAAGGTCCCGGGACTAGTAGGAGAACGGGTACGCAGTATTTT. It encodes CASSQGPGTSRRTGTQYF.

The chain joins TRBV7-2 to TRBJ2-5; 10 nucleotides match TRBD2. With 1 base clipped from V and 9 bases from J, the junction kept 8 bases outside the gene matches. CDR3 size: 15 residues. Germline V gives CDR1 SGHTA, CDR2 FQGNSA. CDR3 in amino acids: CASSLVSSGSHAQYF. For the CDR3, the DNA is TGTGCCAGCAGCTTAGTATCTAGCGGGAGTCATGCCCAGTACTTC. The complete variable domain, with remaining parts taken from reference TRBV7-2 and TRBJ2-5, reads GAGVSQSPSNKVTEKGKDVELRCDPISGHTALYWYRQSLGQGLEFLIYFQGNSAPDKSGLPSDRFSAERTGGSVSTLTIQRTQQEDSAVYLCASSLVSSGSHAQYFGPGTRLLVL.

V is TRBV21-1 and J is TRBJ2-3; TRBD2, the table's D call, was not compared with the DNA. TRBV21-1 is recorded as a pseudogene. This CDR3 is 15 amino acids long. For the CDR3, the DNA is TGTGCCAGCCGATGGCTAGCGGGAGGACCGAGTACGCAGTATTTT. Translation: CASRWLAGGPSTQYF.

The V call is TRBV9, the J call TRBJ2-7; 8 bases are a match to TRBD2. With 4 bases clipped from V and 5 bases from J, the junction kept 8 bases outside the gene matches. This CDR3 comprises 14 residues. Germline V gene lookup returns CDR1 SGDLS and CDR2 YYNGEE. In nucleotides, the CDR3 is TGTGCCAGCAGCCCCATAGCGGGAAACGACGAGCAGTACTTC. Translated, it gives CASSPIAGNDEQYF. The full variable domain, in which reference TRBV9 and TRBJ2-7 provide the parts outside the CDR3, is DSGVTQTPKHLITATGQRVTLRCSPRSGDLSVYWYQQSLDQGLQFLIQYYNGEERAKGNILERFSAQQFPDLHSELNLSSLELGDSALYFCASSPIAGNDEQYFGPGTRLTVT.

Concerning this clone: This same CDR3 is encoded by further DNA sequences in the sample. The CDR3 sequence is CASSLAVSSYNEQFF. Written as DNA, the CDR3 is TGTGCCAGCAGCTTAGCGGTTAGCTCCTACAATGAGCAGTTCTTC. V and J are TRBV7-3 and TRBJ2-1; D remains unclear. Trimming removed 2 bases at V and 0 bases at J, with 8 bases between. Per germline, CDR1 SGHTA and CDR2 FQGTGA. The CDR3 spans 15 residues.

V usage is TRBV28 and J usage is TRBJ2-2; 8 nucleotides align to TRBD1. Germline V gives CDR1 MDHEN, CDR2 SYDVKM. V dropped 3 bases and J dropped 1; count of bases not matched to a gene: 4. The CDR3 consists of 16 residues. The CDR3 sequence is CASSFLGQGNTGELFF. The CDR3 coding sequence is TGTGCCAGCAGTTTCTTAGGACAGGGGAACACCGGGGAGCTGTTTTTT.